These 32 T cell receptor beta chains were all obtained from the same sample, sequenced in a study of cytotoxic CD8 clonotypes in ibrutinib-treated CLL. Sequenced by immunoSEQ multiplex PCR; TCRdb stores in-frame clones only, minus some. The sample lists about 130,000 clones, approximately 80% occurring once. The sequencing here drew on PBMCs, taken after 24 months of ibrutinib treatment. The source of these receptors is a human donor with chronic lymphocytic leukemia.

The rearrangement uses TRBV6-1 and TRBJ1-1; the match to TRBD1 covers 8 bases. The junction had 7 bases not matched to a gene; V was cut back by 7 bases and J by 6 bases. CDR1 is MNHNS, CDR2 SASEGT, per germline. The CDR3 loop spans 13 amino acids. The CDR3, as DNA: TGTGCCAGCATTGGAATACAGGGGGCTGAAGCTTTCTTT. Translation: CASIGIQGAEAFF.

This chain connects TRBV7-2 to TRBJ2-3; D is unclear. The V gene lost 1 base and the J gene lost 0 bases, with 5 bases spanning the gap. The CDR3 spans 14 residues. In germline, CDR1 is SGHTA, CDR2 FQGNSA. CDR3 DNA: TGTGCCAGCAGCTTAGGGGTAAGCACAGATACGCAGTATTTT. Protein: CASSLGVSTDTQYF.

This clone has only one observation. The rearrangement links TRBV5-1 to TRBJ2-1; 9 bases fit TRBD1. Germline V gene data show CDR1 as SGHRS and CDR2 as YFSETQ. The CDR3 is 15 amino acids. Trimming at V came to 5 bases and at J to 6 bases, leaving 9 bases not matched to a gene. The CDR3 nucleotides read TGCGCCAGCAGGCTCCAACAGGGGGCTGGCAATGAGCAGTTCTTC. Translation: CASRLQQGAGNEQFF.

In its sample, this clone was seen a few times. The chain uses TRBV19 and TRBJ1-6; the D is unclear. Trimming took off 7 bases at V and 7 bases at J, with 14 bases between the two ends. The CDR3 totals 14 residues. Germline CDR1 LNHDA, CDR2 SQIVND (reference sequence). CDR3 DNA sequence: TGTGCCAGTACGGCGAAGGTCCGCAATTCACCCCTCCACTTT. It yields the protein CASTAKVRNSPLHF. The full variable domain, its missing parts supplied by reference TRBV19 and TRBJ1-6, is DGGITQSPKYLFRKEGQNVTLSCEQNLNHDAMYWYRQDPGQGLRLIYYSQIVNDFQKGDIAEGYSVSREKKESFPLTVTSAQKNPTAFYLCASTAKVRNSPLHFGNGTRLTVT.

This clone appeared a single time. V is TRBV9 and J is TRBJ2-5; maybe TRBD1 (6 bases). The V end was cut by 3 bases, the J end by 7 bases, with 13 bases between. CDR3 length equals 13 residues. Germline V gene sequence: CDR1 SGDLS, CDR2 YYNGEE. The DNA for the CDR3 is TGTGCCAGCAGCGAAAGGACAGTGGGGACCCAGTACTTC. Translating gives CASSERTVGTQYF.

J is TRBJ2-7 and V is TRBV7-9, with a weak D call TRBD1 (5 bases). V was pared by 2 bases and J by 11 bases, with 16 bases between. The CDR3 contains 13 residues. In germline, CDR1 is SEHNR, CDR2 FQNEAQ (reference sequence). CDR3 in amino acids: CASSLKVNRQKYF. The CDR3 DNA reads TGTGCCAGCAGCTTAAAAGTCAACCGACAGAAGTACTTC.

This clone was observed a few times. This chain connects TRBV10-3 to TRBJ1-4; TRBD1 agrees at 8 bases. Germline V gene data show CDR1 as ENHRY and CDR2 as SYGVKD. This CDR3 has 15 amino acids. With 2 bases clipped from V and 7 bases from J, the junction kept 6 bases outside the gene matches. The CDR3 region has the DNA TGTGCCATCAGTGAGGGCAGGGGGCAGAGTGAAAAACTGTTTTTT. It yields the protein CAISEGRGQSEKLFF.

V usage is TRBV7-2 and J usage is TRBJ2-5, with 9 bases lining up with TRBD2. This CDR3 has 17 amino acids. The ends lost 0 bases at V and 2 bases at J; junction bases unmatched: 7. Germline loops: CDR1 SGHTA, CDR2 FQGNSA. This CDR3 is CASSLAGGLAGQETQYF. For the CDR3, the DNA is TGTGCCAGCAGCTTAGCGGGGGGGCTAGCGGGGCAAGAGACCCAGTACTTC.

The rearrangement uses TRBV28 and TRBJ2-7, with TRBD1 as a possible D gene (6 bases). There are 13 residues in the CDR3. The V gene's germline CDR1 is MDHEN and CDR2 SYDVKM. V was pared by 3 bases and J by 5 bases, with 11 bases between. The CDR3, as DNA: TGTGCCAGCAGTTTGGGGCAGGGGAACGAGCAGTACTTC. Protein product: CASSLGQGNEQYF.

The rearrangement uses TRBV5-1 and TRBJ1-2; a possible D gene is TRBD1 (5 bases). Looked up from germline, CDR1 is SGHRS and CDR2 is YFSETQ. The CDR3 extends over 15 amino acids. Trimming pared 5 bases from V and 4 bases from J, leaving 18 bases between. CDR3 residues: CASRPNEWGGYGYTF. In DNA form, the CDR3 reads TGCGCCAGCAGGCCTAATGAATGGGGCGGCTATGGCTACACCTTC. Looking up the rest from reference TRBV5-1 and TRBJ1-2 gives the full variable domain: KAGVTQTPRYLIKTRGQQVTLSCSPISGHRSVSWYQQTPGQGLQFLFEYFSETQRNKGNFPGRFSGRQFSNSRSEMNVSTLELGDSALYLCASRPNEWGGYGYTFGSGTRLTVV.

Of note for this clone: One end of the junction does not line up with germline, which may come from a read error. J is TRBJ2-3 and V is TRBV7-8; TRBD1 might be the D (5 bases). This CDR3 is 14 amino acids long. Germline lookup yields CDR1 SGHVS and CDR2 FQNEAQ. The CDR3 here is CASSFIGQPDTQYF. CDR3 sequence (DNA): TGTGCCAGCAGCTTTATTGGACAACCAGATACACAGTATTTT.

The CDR3 DNA reads as TGCGCCAGCAGCACCCTTAGCGGGGGGCCGAACAATGAGCAGTTCTTC. It is translated as CASSTLSGGPNNEQFF. This chain links TRBV5-1 with TRBJ2-1; 10 positions agree with TRBD2. Trimming cost V 4 bases and J 5 bases; bases outside gene matches: 9. CDR1 and CDR2 from the germline V gene are SGHRS and YFSETQ. This CDR3 comprises 16 residues.

The V gene is TRBV7-6, the J gene TRBJ1-1; D possibly corresponds to TRBD1 (6 bases). The germline V gene has CDR1 SGHVS and CDR2 FNYEAQ. This CDR3 has 13 amino acids. The ends were cut back, 4 bases at V and 1 base at J, with 7 bases in the middle. In DNA form, the CDR3 reads TGTGCCAGCAGCTCGGACAGGAACACTGAAGCTTTCTTT. Protein: CASSSDRNTEAFF.

The V gene is TRBV27, the J gene TRBJ2-3, with TRBD2 matching over 7 bases. With V trimmed by 6 bases and J by 4 bases, 7 bases remained unmatched. The CDR3 contains 14 residues. The V gene's germline CDR1 is MNHEY and CDR2 SMNVEV (reference sequence). The CDR3 DNA reads TGTGCCAGCAGCCCCGGGGGGAGGGCAGATACGCAGTATTTT. As protein: CASSPGGRADTQYF.

This clone was observed a single time. This CDR3 reads CASSLGREGSPLHF. CDR3 nucleotide sequence: TGTGCCAGCAGTTTAGGCAGGGAAGGTTCACCCCTCCACTTT. V usage is TRBV6-5 and J usage is TRBJ1-6, with TRBD1 as a possible D gene (5 bases). V lost 4 bases, J lost 9 bases, and 13 bases lay in between. Germline V CDR1 and CDR2: MNHEY, SVGAGI. This CDR3 comprises 14 residues.

The V gene is TRBV9, the J gene TRBJ2-5, with 7 bases identical to TRBD2. CDR1 and CDR2 from the germline V gene are SGDLS and YYNGEE. The CDR3 loop spans 16 amino acids. The V gene end was trimmed by 3 bases and the J gene end by 0 bases; junction bases not matched to a gene: 8. CDR3 protein: CASSAGTTTNQETQYF. CDR3 sequence (DNA): TGTGCCAGCAGCGCTGGGACTACCACTAACCAAGAGACCCAGTACTTC.

This chain joins TRBV30 and TRBJ2-5, with D possibly matching TRBD1 (6 bases). V lost 4 bases and J lost 4, with 10 bases in between. Germline CDR1 GTSNPN, CDR2 SVGIG (reference sequence). The CDR3 spans 12 residues. In DNA form, the CDR3 reads TGTGCCTGGATGATCAGGGGAGAGACCCAGTACTTC. Encoded protein: CAWMIRGETQYF.

This chain's CDR3 is CASSQWRTGSEKLFF. The CDR3 DNA reads TGCGCCAGCAGCCAGTGGAGGACAGGGAGTGAAAAACTGTTTTTT. This sequence joins TRBV4-3 and TRBJ1-4; TRBD1 matches 8 bases. This CDR3 spans 15 amino acids. After removal of 3 bases from V and 7 bases from J, the junction contained 7 bases not matched to a gene. CDR1 LGHNA and CDR2 YSLEER come from the germline V gene.

The J gene is TRBJ1-4, the V gene TRBV6-6; D ambiguous. The ends were cut back, 0 bases at V and 4 bases at J, with 12 bases in the middle. This CDR3 comprises 16 residues. Per the germline V gene, CDR1 is MNHNY and CDR2 is SVGAGI (reference sequence). CDR3 region: CASSYSWGHDNEKLFF. In DNA form, the CDR3 reads TGTGCCAGCAGTTACTCGTGGGGTCATGATAATGAAAAACTGTTTTTT.

V and J are TRBV28 and TRBJ2-7, with TRBD2 matching 9 bases. In germline, CDR1 is MDHEN, CDR2 SYDVKM. Trimming cost V 7 bases and J 3 bases; bases outside gene matches: 7. This CDR3 is 14 amino acids long. The CDR3 coding sequence is TGTGCCAGCATCCTCGGGACTAGCAGCTACGAGCAGTACTTC. Translated, it gives CASILGTSSYEQYF.

This clone was counted between two and nine times. The chain combines TRBV28 with TRBJ1-2; 7 bases are a match to TRBD1. The trim removed 3 bases at V and 4 bases at J, leaving 8 bases unmatched. Germline values: CDR1 MDHEN, CDR2 SYDVKM. There are 15 residues in the CDR3. The DNA for the CDR3 is TGTGCCAGCAGTTTCCCAGGGGGAATGGTCTATGGCTACACCTTC. This encodes CASSFPGGMVYGYTF.

The V call is TRBV11-2, the J call TRBJ2-5, with 8 bases matching TRBD2. Germline trimming cut 1 base from V and 10 bases from J; bases unmatched to any gene: 14. CDR3 length: 16 amino acids. Germline CDR1 reads SGHAT; CDR2 reads FQNNGV. CDR3 amino acids: CASSLGGEGLGRIQYF. The CDR3 nucleotides read TGTGCCAGCAGCTTAGGGGGCGAGGGACTAGGGAGGATCCAGTACTTC.

V gene TRBV6-4 combines with J gene TRBJ1-2; tentatively, D is TRBD1 (6 bases). Germline V lookup: CDR1 MRHNA, CDR2 SNTAGT. This CDR3 spans 11 amino acids. The V end was cut by 10 bases, the J end by 6 bases, with 12 bases between. The DNA for the CDR3 is TGTGCCACCTATTACAGGGATGGCTACACCTTC. As protein: CATYYRDGYTF.

This clone was seen a handful of times. The rearrangement joins TRBV27 to TRBJ2-7, with D hard to call. CDR1 MNHEY and CDR2 SMNVEV come from the germline V gene (reference sequence). Trimming left V 3 bases short and J 4 bases short, with 13 bases between. This CDR3 is built from 14 residues. CDR3 nucleotide sequence: TGTGCCAGCAGTTTGCAATACTGGGGATACGAGCAGTACTTC. As protein: CASSLQYWGYEQYF.

This clone came up once. This CDR3 reads CASSKGTGGEYDGYTF. The CDR3 coding sequence is TGTGCCAGCAGTAAGGGGACAGGGGGCGAGTATGATGGCTACACCTTC. V usage is TRBV6-6 and J usage is TRBJ1-2; 12 bases are a match to TRBD1. Trimming took 5 bases from V and 6 from J; bases not matched to a gene: 10. Germline assignment: CDR1 MNHNY and CDR2 SVGAGI (reference sequence). CDR3 length: 16 amino acids.

J is TRBJ1-1 and V is TRBV30, with D unresolved. The CDR3 has 13 amino acids. Looked up from germline, CDR1 is GTSNPN and CDR2 is SVGIG (reference sequence). The V gene lost 0 bases and the J gene lost 1 base, with 6 bases spanning the gap. CDR3 sequence (DNA): TGTGCCTGGAGTGTATCGGAGAACACTGAAGCTTTCTTT. It yields the protein CAWSVSENTEAFF.

This clone was picked up many times. The chain recombines TRBV2 with TRBJ2-7; possible D gene TRBD2, 5 bases. The germline gives CDR1 SNHLY, CDR2 FYNNEI. The CDR3 consists of 14 residues. V lost 8 bases and J 4 bases, leaving 18 bases between the germline ends. DNA for the CDR3: TGTGCCAGCGTGTGGGCGGGTGTAGCTTACGAGCAGTACTTC. It translates to CASVWAGVAYEQYF.

The chain has TRBV7-5 and TRBJ1-5; the DNA was not used to check the table's D call, TRBD1. TRBV7-5 is a documented pseudogene. The length of the CDR3 is 15 residues. The CDR3 DNA follows: TGTGTCAGAAGCTTAGGGGGGCAGGGTAATCAGCCCCAGCATTTT. It codes for CVRSLGGQGNQPQHF.

The chain joins TRBV4-3 to TRBJ1-6; D is perhaps TRBD1 (5 bases). Germline V CDR1 and CDR2: LGHNA, YSLEER. Trimming removed 1 base from V and 10 bases from J, with 11 bases in between. This CDR3 comprises 14 residues. The CDR3 DNA is TGCGCCAGCAGCCAAGTGAGCAGGGAATCACCCCTCCACTTT. Its protein product is CASSQVSRESPLHF.

The genes are TRBV5-4 and TRBJ2-5, with a possible D match to TRBD2 (6 bases). The CDR3 is 15 residues long. CDR1 and CDR2 from the germline V gene are SGHNT and YYREEE (reference sequence). The ends were cut back, 8 bases at V and 3 bases at J, with 20 bases in the middle. CDR3 coding DNA: TGTGCCAGTTTCCAGAGACTGGGCGGGGAAGAGACCCAGTACTTC. Translating gives CASFQRLGGEETQYF.

This clone was seen a handful of times. The gene calls are TRBV5-6 and TRBJ1-2; weak D call: TRBD1 (6 bases). The CDR3 has 14 residues. V shed 5 bases and J shed 1 base, with 12 bases lying between them. Germline V gene sequence: CDR1 SGHDT, CDR2 YYEEEE. The CDR3, as DNA: TGTGCCAGCAGAGTCCGGGACAATAACTATGGCTACACCTTC. Its translation: CASRVRDNNYGYTF.

This clone appeared once. This chain's CDR3 is CASSRPDLDEQFF. CDR3 DNA: TGTGCCAGTAGTCGACCCGATCTCGATGAGCAGTTCTTC. The chain uses TRBV19 and TRBJ2-1; D is unresolved. The germline CDR1 and CDR2 sequences are LNHDA and SQIVND (reference sequence). The CDR3 totals 13 residues. The ends were cut back, 5 bases at V and 8 bases at J, with 13 bases in the middle.